The 30 T cell receptor beta chains below all came from one sample that was sequenced in a study of T cell repertoires and HLA-DP antigens. The antigens these receptors bind are not known. Clones were read by immunoSEQ multiplex PCR, and TCRdb kept only the in-frame ones, dropping some. The sample holds about 110,000 clones, 85% to 95% seen once. Sequenced: CD4+ T cells from PBMCs. The receptors stem from a young woman in good health and CMV-seronegative.

The CDR3 DNA sequence: TGCGCCAGCAGACCGGATACGAGCGGATACAATGAGCAGTTCTTC. It translates to CASRPDTSGYNEQFF. V is TRBV5-1 and J is TRBJ2-1; the D gene is possibly TRBD2 (5 bases). Germline CDR1 SGHRS, CDR2 YFSETQ. V gave up 5 bases and J gave up 4 bases, with 16 bases separating them. This CDR3 has 15 amino acids.

The chain combines TRBV29-1 with TRBJ1-2, with D possibly being TRBD1 (5 bases). CDR3 length: 12 amino acids. Germline V CDR1 and CDR2: SQVTM, ANQGSEA. V gave up 7 bases and J gave up 5 bases, with 14 bases separating them. CDR3 residues: CSAGRAGYGYTF. CDR3 bases: TGCAGCGCTGGGCGGGCAGGGTATGGCTACACCTTC.

The gene calls are TRBV7-2 and TRBJ2-3, with D perhaps being TRBD1 or TRBD2 (6 bases each). V lost 6 bases to trimming and J lost 2 bases, with 15 bases between them. The CDR3 extends over 15 amino acids. The germline V gene has CDR1 SGHTA and CDR2 FQGNSA. CDR3 region: CASSPLGGHTDTQYF. CDR3 nucleotides: TGTGCCAGCAGTCCGTTGGGGGGACACACAGATACGCAGTATTTT.

The rearrangement links TRBV7-2 to TRBJ1-2; possible D gene TRBD1, 6 bases. Germline V gene sequence: CDR1 SGHTA, CDR2 FQGNSA. Trimming stripped 6 bases from V and 0 bases from J, with 11 bases between. This CDR3 is 14 amino acids long. CDR3 in amino acids: CASRVGGTNYGYTF. Written as DNA, the CDR3 is TGTGCCAGCAGGGTAGGGGGGACTAACTATGGCTACACCTTC.

This chain joins TRBV2 and TRBJ2-1; 11 bases fit TRBD2. Looked up from germline, CDR1 is SNHLY and CDR2 is FYNNEI. The V segment lost 4 bases and the J segment 7 bases; nucleotides outside the gene matches: 6. The length of the CDR3 is 15 residues. CDR3 nucleotides: TGTGCCAGCAGTGTCCAACTAGCGGGAGCGAATGAGCAGTTCTTC. This sequence encodes CASSVQLAGANEQFF. Full variable domain (missing parts from reference TRBV2 and TRBJ2-1): EPEVTQTPSHQVTQMGQEVILRCVPISNHLYFYWYRQILGQKVEFLVSFYNNEISEKSEIFDDQFSVERPDGSNFTLKIRSTKLEDSAMYFCASSVQLAGANEQFFGPGTRLTVL.

This clone appeared a few times. J is TRBJ1-5 and V is TRBV4-3; D ambiguous. The ends were cut back, 0 bases at V and 2 bases at J, with 5 bases in the middle. CDR1 is LGHNA and CDR2 is YSLEER in the germline V gene. This CDR3 comprises 14 residues. The CDR3 nucleotides read TGCGCCAGCAGCCAAGATATTGGCAATCAGCCCCAGCATTTT. As protein: CASSQDIGNQPQHF.

This clone has only one observation. The V gene is TRBV9, the J gene TRBJ1-3; 7 bases agree with TRBD1. Unmatched junction bases numbered 1, after V lost 2 bases and J lost 2 bases. The CDR3 consists of 14 residues. The germline gives CDR1 SGDLS, CDR2 YYNGEE. The CDR3 DNA reads TGTGCCAGCAGCGTTGGGACAGCTGGAAACACCATATATTTT. This encodes CASSVGTAGNTIYF.

This chain joins TRBV11-3 and TRBJ2-1, with D perhaps TRBD2 (7 bases). The CDR3 runs 17 residues. Germline CDR1 SGHNT, CDR2 YENEEA. V gave up 3 bases and J gave up 0 bases, with 15 bases separating them. DNA of the CDR3: TGTGCCAGCAGCTTGGGGGGGCTGGGGATCTCCTACAATGAGCAGTTCTTC. Translated: CASSLGGLGISYNEQFF.

V is TRBV30 and J is TRBJ2-1; TRBD1 aligns across 9 bases. The CDR3 totals 14 residues. Trimming at V came to 3 bases and at J to 8 bases, leaving 8 bases not matched to a gene. Looked up from germline, CDR1 is GTSNPN and CDR2 is SVGIG (reference sequence). The CDR3 nucleotides read TGTGCCTGGAGAGCGGGACAGGGAATCCATGAGCAGTTCTTC. This sequence encodes CAWRAGQGIHEQFF.

CDR3 amino acids: CAITGTGDYGYTF. In DNA form, the CDR3 reads TGTGCCATAACCGGGACAGGCGACTATGGCTACACCTTC. The chain has TRBV28 and TRBJ1-2; 8 bases line up with TRBD1. Germline assignment: CDR1 MDHEN and CDR2 SYDVKM. This CDR3 has 13 amino acids. V shed 10 bases, J shed 3 bases, and the junction held 7 bases outside the gene matches.

V and J are TRBV6-5 and TRBJ2-5; D may match TRBD1 or TRBD2 (5 bases each). Trimming took off 2 bases at V and 7 bases at J, with 11 bases between the two ends. The CDR3 extends over 13 amino acids. The germline CDR1 and CDR2 sequences are MNHEY and SVGAGI. CDR3 in DNA: TGTGCCAGCAGTTACGGTCCGGGACGGACCCAGTACTTC. Protein sequence: CASSYGPGRTQYF.

The rearrangement links TRBV6-1 to TRBJ2-1; tentatively, D is TRBD2 (5 bases). The CDR3 has 15 amino acids. V shed 3 bases and J shed 5 bases, with 14 bases lying between them. Germline V CDR1 and CDR2: MNHNS, SASEGT. The CDR3 protein is CASSDPALGNNEQFF. The CDR3 DNA reads as TGTGCCAGCAGTGATCCAGCCCTCGGGAACAATGAGCAGTTCTTC.

The chain joins TRBV10-3 to TRBJ2-1, with 14 bases fitting TRBD2. From germline, CDR1 is ENHRY and CDR2 SYGVKD. V lost 4 bases to trimming and J lost 15 bases; unmatched junction nucleotides: 5. This CDR3 region has 13 residues. CDR3 loop: CAISGGLAGAVFF. The CDR3 nucleotides read TGTGCCATCAGTGGGGGACTAGCGGGAGCGGTGTTCTTC.

This chain uses TRBV2 with TRBJ1-1; the D is unclear. The CDR3 loop spans 15 amino acids. Germline lookup yields CDR1 SNHLY and CDR2 FYNNEI. V gave up 0 bases and J gave up 5 bases, with 13 bases separating them. This CDR3 is CASSEAEAVRTEAFF. In DNA form, the CDR3 reads TGTGCCAGCAGTGAAGCGGAGGCCGTCAGGACTGAAGCTTTCTTT.

The chain joins TRBV6-1 to TRBJ1-2; 7 bases are a match to TRBD1. The ends lost 0 bases at V and 3 bases at J; junction bases unmatched: 10. Germline loops: CDR1 MNHNS, CDR2 SASEGT. The length of the CDR3 is 17 residues. The CDR3 is CASSEALRQGVDYGYTF. The DNA for the CDR3 is TGTGCCAGCAGTGAAGCGCTTCGTCAGGGGGTGGACTATGGCTACACCTTC.

The CDR3 sequence is CASSLAGAGETQYF. The CDR3 nucleotides read TGTGCCAGCAGCTTAGCAGGGGCAGGCGAGACCCAGTACTTC. This chain connects TRBV7-2 to TRBJ2-5, with TRBD1 as a possible D gene (5 bases). The germline V gene encodes CDR1 SGHTA and CDR2 FQGNSA. V lost 0 bases, J lost 5 bases, and 10 bases lay in between. This CDR3 comprises 14 residues. The complete variable domain, with remaining parts taken from reference TRBV7-2 and TRBJ2-5, reads GAGVSQSPSNKVTEKGKDVELRCDPISGHTALYWYRQSLGQGLEFLIYFQGNSAPDKSGLPSDRFSAERTGGSVSTLTIQRTQQEDSAVYLCASSLAGAGETQYFGPGTRLLVL.

CDR3 protein: CASSPPGGLQGGYTF. Here the CDR3 DNA reads TGTGCCAGCAGCCCTCCAGGGGGGTTACAGGGCGGCTACACCTTC. The rearrangement uses TRBV4-2 and TRBJ1-2, with TRBD1 matching over 7 bases. CDR3 length: 15 amino acids. V shed 4 bases and J 8 bases; nucleotides not matched to a gene: 13. Germline V gene data show CDR1 as LGHNA and CDR2 as YNFKEQ.

This chain's CDR3 is CASSRQGYGYTF. CDR3 nucleotides: TGTGCCAGCTCCCGACAGGGCTATGGCTACACCTTC. The genes are TRBV18 and TRBJ1-2; the match to TRBD1 covers 7 bases. Germline trimming cut 6 bases from V and 4 bases from J; bases unmatched to any gene: 2. The V gene's germline CDR1 is KGHSH and CDR2 LQKENI. The CDR3 consists of 12 residues. Filled out from reference TRBV18 and TRBJ1-2, the complete variable domain reads NAGVMQNPRHLVRRRGQEARLRCSPMKGHSHVYWYRQLPEEGLKFMVYLQKENIIDESGMPKERFSAEFPKEGPSILRIQQVVRGDSAAYFCASSRQGYGYTFGSGTRLTVV.

The gene calls are TRBV19 and TRBJ2-5; TRBD1 is a possible D gene (7 bases). Germline V lookup: CDR1 LNHDA, CDR2 SQIVND (reference sequence). The CDR3 is made up of 15 amino acids. Trimming removed 4 bases at V and 4 bases at J, with 16 bases between. CDR3 sequence reads: CASSTRQGGRETQYF. The DNA of the CDR3 is TGTGCCAGTAGTACGCGACAGGGAGGTAGAGAGACCCAGTACTTC.

This clone has only one observation. The rearrangement uses TRBV18 and TRBJ1-4; D is undetermined. Germline loops: CDR1 KGHSH, CDR2 LQKENI. The CDR3 is made up of 13 amino acids. Trimming stripped 1 base from V and 8 bases from J, with 8 bases between. For the CDR3, the DNA is TGTGCCAGCTCACCACTTCTCGACGAAAAACTGTTTTTT. Amino acid sequence: CASSPLLDEKLFF.

The chain employs TRBV2 and TRBJ2-7; 8 bases are shared with TRBD2. CDR1 is SNHLY and CDR2 is FYNNEI in the germline V gene. The CDR3 extends over 14 amino acids. V lost 7 bases, J lost 2 bases, and 7 bases stayed unmatched. This CDR3 is CASIFYSGTYEQYF. The CDR3 DNA sequence: TGTGCCAGCATATTTTATAGCGGGACCTACGAGCAGTACTTC.

The chain couples TRBV27 to TRBJ1-2; TRBD1 matches 9 bases. The CDR3 is made up of 18 amino acids. CDR1 and CDR2 from the germline V gene are MNHEY and SMNVEV (reference sequence). V lost 7 bases, J lost 4 bases, and 19 bases stayed unmatched. CDR3 residues: CASTLLGGQGRMGYGYTF. CDR3 DNA: TGTGCCAGCACCCTTCTGGGGGGACAGGGACGGATGGGCTATGGCTACACCTTC.

The chain uses TRBV5-5 and TRBJ2-1; D might be TRBD1 (6 bases). Germline CDR1 SGHKS, CDR2 YYEKEE (reference sequence). The germline V and J ends were trimmed by 6 bases and 8 bases, with 21 bases remaining between them. The CDR3 spans 15 residues. CDR3 in amino acids: CASIYGPGAYDEQFF. The CDR3 DNA sequence: TGTGCCAGCATTTATGGGCCAGGGGCTTACGATGAGCAGTTCTTC.

V and J are TRBV11-2 and TRBJ1-2, with D uncertain. Trimming took off 0 bases at V and 8 bases at J, with 25 bases between the two ends. The CDR3 has 18 residues. Germline V CDR1 and CDR2: SGHAT, FQNNGV. CDR3 DNA: TGTGCCAGCAGCTTAGATCCCTCGGGATCCCGTTCGGTTAAAGGCTACACCTTC. Its translation: CASSLDPSGSRSVKGYTF.

The rearrangement links TRBV28 to TRBJ1-2; tentatively, D is TRBD1 (6 bases). This CDR3 spans 13 amino acids. V gave up 1 base and J gave up 4 bases, with 7 bases separating them. The germline gives CDR1 MDHEN, CDR2 SYDVKM. The CDR3 is CASSLLGGYGYTF. The CDR3, as DNA: TGTGCCAGCAGTTTATTAGGGGGCTATGGCTACACCTTC.

The chain recombines TRBV29-1 with TRBJ1-2; D is ambiguous. The V and J ends lost 4 bases and 8 bases respectively, with 11 bases between them. The CDR3 is made up of 11 amino acids. CDR1 and CDR2 from the germline V gene are SQVTM and ANQGSEA. This CDR3 reads CSVAFTGGYTF. The DNA of the CDR3 is TGCAGCGTTGCTTTCACCGGGGGCTACACCTTC.

The rearrangement links TRBV10-3 to TRBJ2-3, with 7 bases that match TRBD2. The CDR3 consists of 15 residues. Per germline, CDR1 ENHRY and CDR2 SYGVKD. The V segment lost 6 bases and the J segment 0 bases; nucleotides outside the gene matches: 6. The CDR3 loop reads CAIREAGISTDTQYF. CDR3 DNA: TGTGCCATCAGAGAAGCGGGGATTAGCACAGATACGCAGTATTTT.

This chain connects TRBV9 to TRBJ2-2, with D maybe TRBD1 (5 bases). Trimming took off 7 bases at V and 0 bases at J, with 13 bases between the two ends. Germline V gene lookup returns CDR1 SGDLS and CDR2 YYNGEE. The CDR3 length is 15 residues. Written as DNA, the CDR3 is TGTGCCAGCGCTACGTGGACATCGAACACCGGGGAGCTGTTTTTT. This sequence encodes CASATWTSNTGELFF.

A single count supports this clone. The J gene is TRBJ1-5, the V gene TRBV4-1; a possible D gene is TRBD1 (6 bases). V lost 0 bases, J lost 4 bases, and 16 bases lay in between. CDR1 MGHRA and CDR2 YSYEKL come from the germline V gene. The CDR3 is 17 residues long. In DNA form, the CDR3 reads TGCGCCAGCAGCCAAGAAGGGCTGGGGGCCAAGAATCAGCCCCAGCATTTT. It yields the protein CASSQEGLGAKNQPQHF.

The chain combines TRBV5-3 with TRBJ1-5; D remains unclear. TRBV5-3 is reported as an ORF; its role is uncertain. This CDR3 has 14 residues. V gave up 4 bases and J gave up 5 bases, with 13 bases separating them. CDR3 nucleotides: TGTGCCAGAAGCCACCGGCGGGTTTATCAGCCCCAGCATTTT. It codes for CARSHRRVYQPQHF.